This TCR beta chain stems from a study of Ad26.COV2.S vaccination and SARS-CoV-2 variants. Overall study context: Within the COV1001 Ad26.COV2.S trial arm, the donor was enrolled. Ad26.COV2.S given intramuscularly, once or twice 56 days apart. General study points: Vaccine recipients had higher spike-specific TCR breadth than placebo recipients.

A word on this clone: Its matching antigen is unknown.

The V gene end was trimmed by 5 bases and the J gene end by 8 bases; junction bases not matched to a gene: 10. The CDR3 loop spans 15 amino acids. Germline CDR1 SGHNT, CDR2 YENEEA. The treatment was: about 20 received Ad26.COV2.S at low or high dose, single or two shots; about 5 received placebo; per-sample allocation not given. Repertoires come from day 63 after the first vaccine or placebo injection. Within Boston, the person who donated was an adult of 18-55 years. TCRdb's table, derived via immunoSEQ multiplex PCR, lists solely in-frame clones and lacks some. The sample yields about 480,000 clones, around 85% seen once.

The V and J genes are TRBV11-3 and TRBJ2-1; TRBD1 agrees at 9 bases. This receptor was identified in a person between 18 and 60 years old who received the Ad26.COV2.S COVID-19 vaccine or a placebo. This material consisted of peripheral blood, taken in a trial of Ad26.COV2.S vaccine versus placebo. This CDR3 is CASSLPGQGLDEQFF. In DNA form, the CDR3 reads TGTGCCAGCAGCCTTCCGGGACAGGGACTCGATGAGCAGTTCTTC.